A selection of T cell receptor beta chains follows, all from one sample in a study of blood T cells in healthy people across ages. TCRdb analysed the 5' RACE reads with MiXCR anew, one entry per CDR3 protein. The table has around 800,000 distinct CDR3 sequences, roughly 46% seen once; the top ten hold approximately 18%. Material: blood. All receptors derive from a man older than 75 in good health. The CDR3 runs from the conserved cysteine through the conserved F or W.

V,J,CDR3
TRBV5-1,TRBJ2-3,CASSLAGELLNTQYF
TRBV10-3,TRBJ2-7,CAIRGLAGSYEQYF
TRBV28,TRBJ2-5,CVTEAAIQETQYF
TRBV11-3,TRBJ2-5,CASSKGRAGNSEQYF
TRBV9,TRBJ1-5,CASSKTGGDQPQHF
TRBV29-1,TRBJ2-7,CSVAQGRSYEQYF
TRBV7-3,TRBJ2-2,CASSPHREGGELFF
TRBV7-2,TRBJ2-3,CASSSSSDPRRDTQYF
TRBV9,TRBJ2-2,CASSPSGATNTGELFF
TRBV7-6,TRBJ1-4,CASSYGGKSQELFF
TRBV5-1,TRBJ2-1,CASSPGQLVQRPGGGNEQFF
TRBV20-1,TRBJ1-5,CSAGSGTGVGSNQPQHF
TRBV7-3,TRBJ1-2,CASSLTPGQVDGYTF
TRBV10-3,TRBJ1-2,CAISGDGVSGYTF
TRBV3-1,TRBJ1-5,CASSQGWEGGNQPQHF
TRBV27,TRBJ1-1,CASSLQGGGGTEAFF